Listed below are T cell receptor beta chains from one sample, sequenced in a study of cytomegalovirus exposure and HLA in healthy donors. Clones were sequenced by immunoSEQ multiplex PCR, and TCRdb holds only the in-frame ones, with some missing. In the table there are approximately 100,000 clones, 50% to 80% of which are singletons. The sequencing sample was made of PBMCs. These receptors all come from a man aged 25 to 45 in good health and CMV-seronegative. Each CDR3 is given with its conserved first and last residue. The order of the fields is clone size, J gene, D gene, V gene, CDR3 DNA, CDR3 protein. D genes are given only for firm matches. Size values are once, few and many counts, or a class for expanded clones, and some rows have none.

clone size: .; J gene: TRBJ2-6; D gene: TRBD2; V gene: TRBV28; CDR3 DNA: TGTGCCAGCATCCCCTCCGGGCTAGCGGTCTCTGGGGCCAACGTCCTGACTTTC; CDR3 protein: CASIPSGLAVSGANVLTF
clone size: .; J gene: TRBJ2-7; D gene: .; V gene: TRBV5-1; CDR3 DNA: TGCGCCAGCAGCTTGGCCTGGTGGGGCGGGAACTCCTACGAGCAGTACTTC; CDR3 protein: CASSLAWWGGNSYEQYF
clone size: .; J gene: TRBJ1-5; D gene: .; V gene: TRBV28; CDR3 DNA: TGTGCCAGCAGCTTCGCCAGGGGTGGCAATCAGCCCCAGCATTTT; CDR3 protein: CASSFARGGNQPQHF
clone size: .; J gene: TRBJ1-3; D gene: .; V gene: TRBV11-2; CDR3 DNA: TGTGCCAGCAGTTTACAGGTTTTGGGAAACACCATATATTTT; CDR3 protein: CASSLQVLGNTIYF
clone size: few; J gene: TRBJ1-2; D gene: .; V gene: TRBV13; CDR3 DNA: TGTGCCAGCAGCTACGGGTGGCGGACTGGTAATCTCTATGGCTACACCTTC; CDR3 protein: CASSYGWRTGNLYGYTF
clone size: few; J gene: TRBJ1-3; D gene: .; V gene: TRBV15; CDR3 DNA: TGTGCCACCAGCAGACAGGGAGGCTCTGGAAACACCATATATTTT; CDR3 protein: CATSRQGGSGNTIYF
clone size: .; J gene: TRBJ2-3; D gene: .; V gene: TRBV4-2; CDR3 DNA: TGTGCCAGCAGCCAAGTGAGGTCTCGTGGTTTGGATACGCAGTATTTT; CDR3 protein: CASSQVRSRGLDTQYF
clone size: .; J gene: TRBJ2-3; D gene: TRBD2; V gene: TRBV5-4; CDR3 DNA: TGTGCCAGCAGCTGGGACCTTAGCGGGAGTAGCACAGATACGCAGTATTTT; CDR3 protein: CASSWDLSGSSTDTQYF
clone size: .; J gene: TRBJ2-7; D gene: .; V gene: TRBV23-1; CDR3 DNA: TGCGCCAGCAGTCAATCGTCCAGGCTTTTCTCCTACGAGCAGTACTTC; CDR3 protein: CASSQSSRLFSYEQYF
clone size: .; J gene: TRBJ2-1; D gene: .; V gene: TRBV7-3; CDR3 DNA: TGTGCCAGCAGCTTAATGGGGGCCAGCAATGAGCAGTTCTTC; CDR3 protein: CASSLMGASNEQFF
clone size: .; J gene: TRBJ1-2; D gene: .; V gene: TRBV5-8; CDR3 DNA: TGTGCCAGCAGCCCTAGGACAGCTAACTATGGCTACACCTTC; CDR3 protein: CASSPRTANYGYTF
clone size: .; J gene: TRBJ1-6; D gene: .; V gene: TRBV7-6; CDR3 DNA: TGTGCCAGCAGCTTAGACCTTAGGCAGGGAGGTTCACCCCTCCACTTT; CDR3 protein: CASSLDLRQGGSPLHF
clone size: .; J gene: TRBJ1-2; D gene: .; V gene: TRBV9; CDR3 DNA: TGTGCCAGCAGCGCAGAGACAGGCCGCACGGGGGGCTACACCTTC; CDR3 protein: CASSAETGRTGGYTF
clone size: .; J gene: TRBJ2-7; D gene: TRBD1; V gene: TRBV4-1; CDR3 DNA: TGCGCCAGCAGCCAAGATCAGGGGACAGGGATCTACGAGCAGTACTTC; CDR3 protein: CASSQDQGTGIYEQYF
clone size: .; J gene: TRBJ2-7; D gene: .; V gene: TRBV19; CDR3 DNA: TGTGCCAGTAGTCTTAGGCAGGGCGCTTGGATCGAGCAGTACTTC; CDR3 protein: CASSLRQGAWIEQYF
clone size: .; J gene: TRBJ1-2; D gene: .; V gene: TRBV19; CDR3 DNA: TGTGCCAGTAGTCCGTCCGGGACTATCTATGGCTACACCTTC; CDR3 protein: CASSPSGTIYGYTF
clone size: .; J gene: TRBJ2-7; D gene: TRBD1; V gene: TRBV10-1; CDR3 DNA: TGCGCCAGCAAGACAGGGAACGAGCAGTACTTC; CDR3 protein: CASKTGNEQYF
clone size: .; J gene: TRBJ2-7; D gene: TRBD2; V gene: TRBV7-9; CDR3 DNA: TGTGCCAGCAGCTTAGGGGCGGGAGGGCCAAACGAGCAGTACTTC; CDR3 protein: CASSLGAGGPNEQYF
clone size: few; J gene: TRBJ2-2; D gene: .; V gene: TRBV5-1; CDR3 DNA: TGCGCCAGCAGCTTTTCGGGGTTCGGTCTCGCGAACACCGGGGAGCTGTTTTTT; CDR3 protein: CASSFSGFGLANTGELFF
clone size: .; J gene: TRBJ1-5; D gene: .; V gene: TRBV9; CDR3 DNA: TGTGCCAGCAGCGAGGGGCGCCGAGATCGTCCCCAGCATTTT; CDR3 protein: CASSEGRRDRPQHF
clone size: .; J gene: TRBJ1-5; D gene: TRBD1; V gene: TRBV5-1; CDR3 DNA: TGCGCCAGCAGTCCCGGGACAGGGTCCAGTCAGCCCCAGCATTTT; CDR3 protein: CASSPGTGSSQPQHF
clone size: once; J gene: TRBJ1-6; D gene: TRBD1; V gene: TRBV18; CDR3 DNA: TGTGCCAGCACCACAGGGGGCTCCTATAATTCACCCCTCCACTTT; CDR3 protein: CASTTGGSYNSPLHF
clone size: .; J gene: TRBJ1-2; D gene: .; V gene: TRBV5-1; CDR3 DNA: TGCGCCAGCAGGGGGCGCGATGACGATGGCTACACCTTC; CDR3 protein: CASRGRDDDGYTF
clone size: .; J gene: TRBJ2-1; D gene: .; V gene: TRBV21-1; CDR3 DNA: TGTGCCAGCAGCAAAGTGAGGAGACGGGACAATGAGCAGTTCTTC; CDR3 protein: CASSKVRRRDNEQFF
clone size: once; J gene: TRBJ2-3; D gene: TRBD2; V gene: TRBV7-2; CDR3 DNA: TGTGCCAGCAGCTTATGGGCGGGAGGGAGCACAGATACGCAGTATTTT; CDR3 protein: CASSLWAGGSTDTQYF
clone size: .; J gene: TRBJ1-5; D gene: .; V gene: TRBV27; CDR3 DNA: TGTGCCAGCAGTTTCAGGGGAAAGGAGCCCCAGCATTTT; CDR3 protein: CASSFRGKEPQHF
clone size: once; J gene: TRBJ2-1; D gene: TRBD2; V gene: TRBV27; CDR3 DNA: TGTGCCAGCAGTTTACTAGCGGGAGGGGGCAATGAGCAGTTCTTC; CDR3 protein: CASSLLAGGGNEQFF
clone size: .; J gene: TRBJ2-1; D gene: .; V gene: TRBV6-1; CDR3 DNA: TGTGCCAGCAGTCGGACTTTCTCCAATGAGCAGTTCTTC; CDR3 protein: CASSRTFSNEQFF
clone size: few; J gene: TRBJ2-7; D gene: TRBD1; V gene: TRBV27; CDR3 DNA: TGTGCCAGCAGTTCCCGCTATACAGGGGGCAACTACGAGCAGTACTTC; CDR3 protein: CASSSRYTGGNYEQYF
clone size: few; J gene: TRBJ1-1; D gene: .; V gene: TRBV4-2; CDR3 DNA: TGTGCCAGCAGCCAAGATAACGCGCAGGGGAGCGCTGAAGCTTTCTTT; CDR3 protein: CASSQDNAQGSAEAFF
clone size: .; J gene: TRBJ1-2; D gene: .; V gene: TRBV18; CDR3 DNA: TGTGCCAGCTCACCGGACAGAAACTATGGCTACACCTTC; CDR3 protein: CASSPDRNYGYTF
clone size: .; J gene: TRBJ1-1; D gene: .; V gene: TRBV2; CDR3 DNA: TGTGCCAGCAGAGACAGGAACACTGAAGCTTTCTTT; CDR3 protein: CASRDRNTEAFF